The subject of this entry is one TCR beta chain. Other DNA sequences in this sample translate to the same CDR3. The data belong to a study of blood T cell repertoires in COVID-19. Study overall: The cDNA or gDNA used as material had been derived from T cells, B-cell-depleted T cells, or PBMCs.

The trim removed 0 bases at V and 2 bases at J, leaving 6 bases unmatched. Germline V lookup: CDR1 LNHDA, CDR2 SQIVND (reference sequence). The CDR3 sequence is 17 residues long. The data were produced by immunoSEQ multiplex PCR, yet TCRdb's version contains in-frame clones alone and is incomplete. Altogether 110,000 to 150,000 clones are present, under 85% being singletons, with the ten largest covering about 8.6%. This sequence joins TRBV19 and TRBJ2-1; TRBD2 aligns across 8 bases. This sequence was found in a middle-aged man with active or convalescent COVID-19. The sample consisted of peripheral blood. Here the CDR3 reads CASSIEGLAGPYNEQFF. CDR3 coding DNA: TGTGCCAGTAGTATAGAAGGTTTAGCGGGACCCTACAATGAGCAGTTCTTC.